The 26 T cell receptor beta chains given below trace back to one sample, sequenced in a study of T cell repertoires in cytomegalovirus infection. TCRdb called the reads again in MiXCR, with one record for every CDR3 protein. The table shows about 680,000 distinct CDR3 sequences, with 20% to 25% occurring only once. Sequencing was done on a sample of CD8+ T cells from PBMCs. The source is a human donor in good health (CMV status not recorded). Some clones in this sample may be carry-over from other donors' samples.

J is TRBJ2-7 and V is TRBV7-9; D may be TRBD1 or TRBD2 (5 bases each). This CDR3 contains 14 residues. Trimming left V 5 bases short and J 3 bases short, with 14 bases between. Germline CDR1 and CDR2: SEHNR and FQNEAQ (reference sequence). The CDR3 protein is CASSNRDPFYEQYV. CDR3 in DNA: TGTGCCAGCAGCAACCGGGACCCGTTCTACGAGCAGTACGTC.

In its sample, this clonotype was seen many times. The chain joins TRBV7-8 to TRBJ2-1; no firm D call. Trimming stripped 1 base from V and 2 bases from J, with 9 bases between. This CDR3 contains 15 residues. Germline CDR1 reads SGHVS; CDR2 reads FQNEAQ. The CDR3 is CASSLDLLTYNEQFF. CDR3 sequence (DNA): TGTGCCAGCAGCTTAGACCTTTTGACCTACAATGAGCAGTTCTTC.

J is TRBJ1-4 and V is TRBV25-1; unclear D gene. Trimming stripped 2 bases from V and 0 bases from J, with 19 bases between. Per the germline V gene, CDR1 is MGHDK and CDR2 is SYGVNS. CDR3 length: 19 amino acids. Here the CDR3 reads CASSEVVIRTTSTNEKLFF. DNA of the CDR3: TGTGCCAGCAGTGAAGTTGTGATACGGACGACCTCAACTAATGAAAAACTGTTTTTT.

This clonotype showed up many times. The rearrangement joins TRBV5-6 to TRBJ2-3, with D possibly TRBD1 on 6 matching bases. CDR1 SGHDT and CDR2 YYEEEE come from the germline V gene. Trimming cost V 2 bases and J 0 bases, with 25 bases left between them. The CDR3 totals 20 residues. Here the CDR3 DNA reads TGTGCCAGCAGCTTCGACAGGATTACCTTCTCATCCGTTAGCACAGATACGCAGTATTTT. It yields the protein CASSFDRITFSSVSTDTQYF.

The V gene is TRBV4-3, the J gene TRBJ2-1; no clear D gene. The germline CDR1 and CDR2 sequences are LGHNA and YSLEER. The V end lost 0 bases, the J end lost 11 bases, and 11 bases lay between the germline ends. The CDR3 has 13 amino acids. This CDR3 reads CASSQEDGSKQFF. The DNA of the CDR3 is TGCGCCAGCAGCCAAGAAGACGGGTCTAAGCAGTTCTTC.

This clonotype came up a few times. The V and J genes are TRBV6-2 or TRBV6-3 and TRBJ2-1, with 8 bases lining up with TRBD1. Trimming took 5 bases from V and 4 from J; bases not matched to a gene: 7. The germline CDR1 and CDR2 sequences are MNHEY and SVGEGT. The CDR3 totals 15 residues. CDR3 loop: CASSNDRGVYNEQFF. The CDR3 bases are TGTGCCAGCAGTAATGACAGGGGCGTTTACAATGAGCAGTTCTTC.

This clonotype has ten or more counts. V is TRBV7-9 and J is TRBJ2-1, with D unclear. Germline assignment: CDR1 SEHNR and CDR2 FQNEAQ (reference sequence). CDR3 length: 13 amino acids. Trimming removed 1 base from V and 6 bases from J, with 7 bases in between. This chain's CDR3 is CASSLGQINEQFF. CDR3 DNA sequence: TGTGCCAGCAGCTTAGGGCAGATCAATGAGCAGTTCTTC.

This clonotype has a count of ten or more. V gene TRBV28 combines with J gene TRBJ2-3; 10 positions agree with TRBD1. Germline lookup yields CDR1 MDHEN and CDR2 SYDVKM. V shed 6 bases, J shed 4 bases, and the junction held 10 bases outside the gene matches. The CDR3 is 16 residues long. The CDR3 protein is CASSWGQGFFADTQYF. The CDR3 nucleotides read TGTGCCAGCAGCTGGGGACAGGGGTTTTTCGCAGATACGCAGTATTTT. The complete variable domain, with remaining parts taken from reference TRBV28 and TRBJ2-3, reads DVKVTQSSRYLVKRTGEKVFLECVQDMDHENMFWYRQDPGLGLRLIYFSYDVKMKEKGDIPEGYSVSREKKERFSLILESASTNQTSMYLCASSWGQGFFADTQYFGPGTRLTVL.

The chain recombines TRBV3-1 with TRBJ1-4, with 7 bases matching TRBD1. J lost 4 bases, V lost 6 bases, and 5 bases had no gene match. There are 14 residues in the CDR3. Germline V gene lookup returns CDR1 LGHDT and CDR2 YNNKEL (reference sequence). CDR3 in amino acids: CASRRDRDNEKLFF. The CDR3 bases are TGTGCCAGCAGGAGGGACAGAGATAATGAAAAACTGTTTTTT.

This clonotype has ten or more counts. The chain joins TRBV6-1 to TRBJ1-2; weak D call: TRBD1 (5 bases). The CDR3 extends over 15 amino acids. V lost 5 bases, J lost 5 bases, and 18 bases lay in between. Looked up from germline, CDR1 is MNHNS and CDR2 is SASEGT. As DNA, the CDR3 is TGTGCCAGCAGTCCAGCTGGGGGTCCTGGGTATGGCTACACCTTC. Its translation is CASSPAGGPGYGYTF.

V and J are TRBV7-9 and TRBJ2-3, with D perhaps TRBD1 or TRBD2 (5 bases each). The CDR3 has 15 amino acids. Germline lookup yields CDR1 SEHNR and CDR2 FQNEAQ (reference sequence). The V gene lost 5 bases and the J gene lost 4 bases, with 16 bases spanning the gap. The CDR3 reads CASSTSGAIPDTQYF. As DNA, the CDR3 is TGTGCCAGCAGCACCTCCGGGGCCATCCCAGATACGCAGTATTTT.

CDR3 nucleotide sequence: TGTGCCAGCAGTGATGTAGGGAGTTCGGGAGCAACTAATGAAAAACTGTTTTTT. This gives the protein CASSDVGSSGATNEKLFF. The J gene is TRBJ1-4, the V gene TRBV2; D gene unclear. This CDR3 is 18 amino acids long. V was shortened by 3 bases and J by 0 bases, with 17 bases between the two germline ends. Germline loops: CDR1 SNHLY, CDR2 FYNNEI.

The chain links TRBV6-2 or TRBV6-3 to TRBJ2-3, with 9 bases aligning to TRBD1. V lost 0 bases and J lost 2; bases outside the gene matches: 6. The CDR3 totals 17 residues. Germline CDR1 MNHEY, CDR2 SVGEGT. CDR3 DNA: TGTGCCAGCAGTTACTCCTCCGGACAGGGGTTCACAGATACGCAGTATTTT. This encodes CASSYSSGQGFTDTQYF.

V usage is TRBV5-5 and J usage is TRBJ1-3; D call uncertain. The CDR3 extends over 17 amino acids. CDR1 and CDR2 (germline): SGHKS, YYEKEE (reference sequence). With 0 bases removed from V and 2 bases from J, the gap between germline ends came to 15 bases. The CDR3 DNA follows: TGTGCCAGCAGCTTGGCGGCGGGCCCCAATGCTGGAAACACCATATATTTT. Protein sequence: CASSLAAGPNAGNTIYF.

This clonotype was detected a few times. The rearrangement joins TRBV28 to TRBJ2-7; 9 bases align to TRBD1. V was pared by 4 bases and J by 1 base, with 8 bases of the junction left unmatched. The CDR3 loop spans 16 amino acids. Germline values: CDR1 MDHEN, CDR2 SYDVKM. The CDR3 loop is CASSSHDRGDSYEQYV. As DNA, the CDR3 is TGTGCCAGCAGTTCCCACGACAGGGGGGATTCCTACGAGCAGTACGTC.

The CDR3 reads CASSLSPTDEQYV. The CDR3 DNA reads as TGTGCCAGCAGTTTAAGCCCCACGGACGAGCAGTACGTC. The chain carries TRBV12-3 or TRBV12-4 and TRBJ2-7; D gene ambiguous. With 2 bases removed from V and 5 bases from J, the gap between germline ends came to 10 bases. This CDR3 contains 13 residues.

This clonotype was seen a few times. The chain is built from TRBV2 and TRBJ1-2; maybe TRBD1 (5 bases). The V gene lost 8 bases and the J gene lost 2 bases, with 15 bases spanning the gap. Per germline, CDR1 SNHLY and CDR2 FYNNEI. The length of the CDR3 is 14 residues. The chain's CDR3 is CASHEPDRNYGYTF. CDR3 DNA: TGTGCCAGCCATGAACCCGACAGAAACTATGGCTACACCTTC.

CDR3 in amino acids: CSARDGSGGAPTDTQYF. The CDR3 coding sequence is TGCAGTGCTAGAGATGGGAGCGGGGGGGCCCCCACAGATACGCAGTATTTT. The rearrangement joins TRBV20-1 to TRBJ2-3; TRBD2 matches at 10 bases. V lost 0 bases to trimming and J lost 2 bases; unmatched junction nucleotides: 8. The V gene's germline CDR1 is DFQATT and CDR2 SNEGSKA (reference sequence). The CDR3 covers 17 residues.

The gene calls are TRBV7-2 and TRBJ1-1, with D unresolved. Trimming stripped 5 bases from V and 4 bases from J, with 14 bases between. The V gene's germline CDR1 is SGHTA and CDR2 FQGNSA. This CDR3 is 14 amino acids long. CDR3 residues: CASSLTRVATEAFF. DNA for the CDR3: TGTGCCAGCAGCCTGACCCGGGTCGCCACTGAAGCTTTCTTT.

The CDR3 sequence is CASPRGGYGNEQFF. In DNA, the CDR3 is TGTGCCAGCCCGAGGGGGGGATATGGGAATGAGCAGTTCTTC. The chain employs TRBV2 and TRBJ2-1, with D possibly being TRBD2 (7 bases). The germline CDR1 and CDR2 sequences are SNHLY and FYNNEI. The CDR3 is 14 residues long. Trimming shortened V by 8 bases and J by 7 bases, and 18 bases separated the two germline ends. The full variable domain, its missing parts supplied by reference TRBV2 and TRBJ2-1, is EPEVTQTPSHQVTQMGQEVILRCVPISNHLYFYWYRQILGQKVEFLVSFYNNEISEKSEIFDDQFSVERPDGSNFTLKIRSTKLEDSAMYFCASPRGGYGNEQFFGPGTRLTVL.

This rearrangement joins TRBV28 to TRBJ1-5; no definite D call. The CDR3 has 12 residues. Germline CDR1 reads MDHEN; CDR2 reads SYDVKM. The ends were cut back, 5 bases at V and 4 bases at J, with 6 bases in the middle. The CDR3, as DNA: TGTGCCAGCAGTGAGCTTAATCAGCCCCAGCATTTT. It translates to CASSELNQPQHF.

The chain recombines TRBV6-5 with TRBJ1-5, with D possibly being TRBD1 (5 bases). The CDR3 length is 13 residues. The germline V gene encodes CDR1 MNHEY and CDR2 SVGAGI. Trimming pared 6 bases from V and 7 bases from J, leaving 13 bases between. CDR3 sequence: CASRTGRFQPQHF. DNA for the CDR3: TGTGCCAGCAGAACAGGTCGTTTCCAGCCCCAGCATTTT.

This clonotype came up a few times. The chain couples TRBV20-1 to TRBJ1-5; D gene ambiguous. In germline, CDR1 is DFQATT, CDR2 SNEGSKA (reference sequence). V gave up 6 bases and J gave up 9 bases, with 21 bases separating them. CDR3 length: 14 residues. CDR3 nucleotides: TGCAGTGCCCTTACGACGGAAAAATCATGGCCCCAGCATTTT. Protein: CSALTTEKSWPQHF.

As concerns this clonotype: A much larger clone sits a single nucleotide away, making a read error possible. The chain couples TRBV7-2 to TRBJ2-1, with 7 positions matching TRBD1. With 7 bases clipped from V and 4 bases from J, the junction kept 10 bases outside the gene matches. Germline CDR1 is SGHTA and CDR2 is FQGNSA. This CDR3 has 15 residues. The CDR3 loop is CASKDRGQTYNEQFF. CDR3 DNA: TGTGCCAGCAAGGACCGGGGACAGACTTACAATGAGCAGTTCTTC.

The chain combines TRBV2 with TRBJ1-2; D is ambiguous. This CDR3 has 12 residues. Trimming removed 5 bases at V and 7 bases at J, with 11 bases between. Germline V CDR1 and CDR2: SNHLY, FYNNEI. CDR3 region: CASSPTLGGYTF. CDR3 DNA: TGTGCCAGCAGTCCGACATTGGGTGGCTACACCTTC.

Worth noting for this clonotype: A much larger clone lies a single base off, so this may be a read error. The rearrangement uses TRBV7-2 and TRBJ2-7; TRBD2 matches at 9 bases. Germline loops: CDR1 SGHTA, CDR2 FQGNSA. Unmatched junction bases numbered 8, after V lost 1 base and J lost 4 bases. The CDR3 has 16 amino acids. The chain's CDR3 is CASSLVPSGEGYEQYF. CDR3 DNA: TGTGCCAGCAGCTTAGTGCCTAGCGGGGAAGGTTACGAGCAGTACTTC.